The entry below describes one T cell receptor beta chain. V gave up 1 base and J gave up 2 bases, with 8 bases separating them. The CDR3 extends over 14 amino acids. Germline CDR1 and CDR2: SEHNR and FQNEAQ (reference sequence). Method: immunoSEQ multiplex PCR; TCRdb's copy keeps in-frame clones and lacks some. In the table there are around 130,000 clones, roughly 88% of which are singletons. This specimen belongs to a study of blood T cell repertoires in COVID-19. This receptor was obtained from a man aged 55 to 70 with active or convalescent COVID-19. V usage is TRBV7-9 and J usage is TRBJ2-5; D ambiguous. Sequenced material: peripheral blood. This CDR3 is CASSLVYSQETQYF. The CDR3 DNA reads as TGTGCCAGCAGCTTAGTTTACAGTCAAGAGACCCAGTACTTC.